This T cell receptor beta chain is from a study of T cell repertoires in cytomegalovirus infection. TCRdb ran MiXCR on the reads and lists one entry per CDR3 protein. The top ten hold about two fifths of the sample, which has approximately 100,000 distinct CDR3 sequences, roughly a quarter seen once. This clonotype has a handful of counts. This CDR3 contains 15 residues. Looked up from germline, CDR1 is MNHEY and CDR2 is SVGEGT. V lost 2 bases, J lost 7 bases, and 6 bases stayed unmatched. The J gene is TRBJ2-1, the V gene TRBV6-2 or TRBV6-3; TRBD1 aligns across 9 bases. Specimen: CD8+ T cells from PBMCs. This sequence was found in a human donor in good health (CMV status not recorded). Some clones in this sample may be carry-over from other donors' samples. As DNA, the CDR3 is TGTGCCAGCAGTTACGGGACAGGGCTCGGGAATGAGCAGTTCTTC. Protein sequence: CASSYGTGLGNEQFF.